The 25 T cell receptor beta chains listed next were all sequenced from one sample in a study of T cell repertoires in cytomegalovirus infection. No antigen has been identified for these receptors. Each CDR3 protein is one row after TCRdb ran MiXCR on the reads. The table lists some 940,000 distinct CDR3 sequences, around 32% of them singletons. The starting material was cultured CD8+ T cells from PBMCs, obtained from culture after CMV antigen stimulation. The receptors originated from a human donor in good health (CMV status not recorded). Some clones in this sample may be carry-over from other donors' samples.

In this sample, this clonotype turned up a few times. CDR3 loop: CASSGAPRDNEQFF. The CDR3 nucleotides are TGTGCTAGTTCAGGGGCCCCTCGTGACAATGAGCAGTTCTTC. The gene calls are TRBV12-5 and TRBJ2-1; D is perhaps TRBD1 (6 bases). Trimming removed 8 bases from V and 5 bases from J, with 16 bases in between. Germline CDR1 reads LGHNT; CDR2 reads FRNRAP. This CDR3 comprises 14 residues.

This clonotype was counted a few times. CDR3 in DNA: TGTGCCAGCAGCTTAGCGCCGGGGGATGGCTACACCTTC. This gives the protein CASSLAPGDGYTF. V is TRBV7-8 and J is TRBJ1-2; D is perhaps TRBD1 (5 bases). The germline V gene encodes CDR1 SGHVS and CDR2 FQNEAQ. CDR3 length: 13 amino acids. V was shortened by 0 bases and J by 6 bases, with 8 bases between the two germline ends.

A few counts support this clonotype. The chain is built from TRBV27 and TRBJ1-1; D call uncertain. CDR3 length: 13 residues. The V end lost 5 bases, the J end lost 3 bases, and 10 bases lay between the germline ends. CDR1 and CDR2 from the germline V gene are MNHEY and SMNVEV (reference sequence). CDR3 sequence reads: CASSLMGYTEAFF. In DNA form, the CDR3 reads TGTGCCAGCAGTCTAATGGGTTACACTGAAGCTTTCTTT.

This clonotype was recorded a few times. V and J are TRBV5-1 and TRBJ2-7, with a tentative D call TRBD2 (6 bases). With 1 base removed from V and 0 bases from J, the gap between germline ends came to 11 bases. This CDR3 is 15 amino acids long. Germline V gene data show CDR1 as SGHRS and CDR2 as YFSETQ. This chain's CDR3 is CASSLSGTGSYEQYV. The CDR3 coding sequence is TGCGCCAGCAGCTTGTCCGGGACTGGCTCCTACGAGCAGTACGTC.

This clonotype occurred a few times. This chain joins TRBV7-8 and TRBJ2-7; no firm D call. The CDR3 length is 14 residues. Germline CDR1 SGHVS, CDR2 FQNEAQ. Trimming stripped 5 bases from V and 1 base from J, with 12 bases between. The CDR3 here is CASSLMGISYEQYV. CDR3 coding DNA: TGTGCCAGCAGCCTAATGGGGATTTCCTACGAGCAGTACGTC.

The rearrangement uses TRBV7-2 and TRBJ1-1; 7 nucleotides align to TRBD1. Germline V lookup: CDR1 SGHTA, CDR2 FQGNSA. Unmatched junction bases numbered 12, after V lost 1 base and J lost 7 bases. This CDR3 has 16 amino acids. The CDR3 region has the DNA TGTGCCAGCAGCTTAGGTGACTTTGGACAGGAGTTTGAAGCTTTCTTT. Amino acids: CASSLGDFGQEFEAFF. Together with reference TRBV7-2 and TRBJ1-1, the CDR3 gives the full variable domain: GAGVSQSPSNKVTEKGKDVELRCDPISGHTALYWYRQSLGQGLEFLIYFQGNSAPDKSGLPSDRFSAERTGGSVSTLTIQRTQQEDSAVYLCASSLGDFGQEFEAFFGQGTRLTVV.

Comments on this clonotype: This sequence may be a read error, since a much larger clone differs from it by one base. The chain links TRBV7-2 to TRBJ2-7, with D perhaps matching TRBD1 (6 bases). The CDR3 consists of 13 residues. The germline V gene has CDR1 SGHTA and CDR2 FQGNSA. V gave up 8 bases and J gave up 0 bases, with 11 bases separating them. The CDR3 DNA reads TGTGCCAGCGGGGACAAGGGCTCCTACGAGCAGTACGTC. Its protein product is CASGDKGSYEQYV.

The chain joins TRBV7-9 to TRBJ2-2; D may be TRBD1 (5 bases). The CDR3 contains 14 residues. The V gene lost 5 bases and the J gene lost 6 bases, with 13 bases spanning the gap. The V gene's germline CDR1 is SEHNR and CDR2 FQNEAQ (reference sequence). The DNA for the CDR3 is TGTGCCAGCAGCCCAGTGGGGCGATCCGGGGAGCTGTTTTTT. Translation: CASSPVGRSGELFF.

The table lists this clonotype with a few counts. The chain links TRBV6-2 or TRBV6-3 to TRBJ2-7; no clear D. Trimming cost V 5 bases and J 0 bases, with 20 bases left between them. The CDR3 spans 17 residues. CDR1 and CDR2 from the germline V gene are MNHEY and SVGEGT. CDR3 sequence: CASSALPPGRSSYEQYV. The DNA of the CDR3 is TGTGCCAGCAGTGCATTACCCCCCGGCCGGTCCTCCTACGAGCAGTACGTC.

This clonotype was seen more than once but under ten times. V is TRBV10-3 and J is TRBJ2-7; D possibly uses TRBD1 or TRBD2 (7 bases each). The CDR3 runs to 19 residues. CDR1 is ENHRY and CDR2 is SYGVKD in the germline V gene. Trimming stripped 6 bases from V and 0 bases from J, with 27 bases between. CDR3 in amino acids: CAISARTVLQGGNSYEQYV. For the CDR3, the DNA is TGTGCCATCAGCGCAAGGACGGTACTTCAGGGGGGGAACTCCTACGAGCAGTACGTC.

CDR3 nucleotide sequence: TGCGCCAGCAGCTTAACAAGGGCTAGGAACAATGAGCAGTTCTTC. It translates to CASSLTRARNNEQFF. The chain is built from TRBV5-1 and TRBJ2-1; D gene ambiguous. The CDR3 is 15 residues long. V lost 2 bases and J lost 5, with 14 bases in between. Germline loops: CDR1 SGHRS, CDR2 YFSETQ.

The chain combines TRBV20-1 with TRBJ2-7; D possibly matches TRBD1 or TRBD2 (5 bases each). This CDR3 comprises 14 residues. Germline V gives CDR1 DFQATT, CDR2 SNEGSKA (reference sequence). V gave up 0 bases and J gave up 6 bases, with 15 bases separating them. The CDR3 loop is CSARDLGDQAEQYF. The CDR3 nucleotides are TGCAGTGCTAGAGATCTCGGGGACCAGGCCGAGCAGTACTTC.

This rearrangement joins TRBV6-6 to TRBJ2-2, with D unresolved. The V gene lost 8 bases and the J gene lost 1 base, with 8 bases spanning the gap. Germline V lookup: CDR1 MNHNY, CDR2 SVGAGI (reference sequence). CDR3 length: 13 residues. The CDR3 loop reads CASGLWNTGELFF. The DNA for the CDR3 is TGTGCCAGCGGTCTCTGGAACACCGGGGAGCTGTTTTTT.

The J gene is TRBJ2-1, the V gene TRBV6-2 or TRBV6-3; 11 positions agree with TRBD2. From germline, CDR1 is MNHEY and CDR2 SVGEGT. The CDR3 has 19 residues. With V trimmed by 2 bases and J by 9 bases, 18 bases remained unmatched. CDR3 nucleotide sequence: TGTGCCAGCAGTTACCCGCCTAGCGGGGGGCCGAGGTTCAGGAGTGAGCAGTTCTTC. This translates into CASSYPPSGGPRFRSEQFF.

This sequence joins TRBV7-9 and TRBJ2-3; no clear D gene. This CDR3 is built from 15 residues. The germline V gene encodes CDR1 SEHNR and CDR2 FQNEAQ (reference sequence). Trimming left V 5 bases short and J 0 bases short, with 12 bases between. DNA for the CDR3: TGTGCCAGCAGCCCCACAAGATCTAGCACAGATACGCAGTATTTT. Translation: CASSPTRSSTDTQYF.

This clonotype appeared a few times. The CDR3 DNA reads TGTGCCAGTCGGACCAACATCAACTATGGCTACACCTTC. It codes for CASRTNINYGYTF. The chain links TRBV6-5 to TRBJ1-2; D not certain. Per germline, CDR1 MNHEY and CDR2 SVGAGI. This CDR3 spans 13 amino acids. Trimming stripped 9 bases from V and 2 bases from J, with 13 bases between.

This clonotype has a count of ten or more. This rearrangement joins TRBV7-9 to TRBJ1-1; TRBD1 might be the D (5 bases). The V and J ends lost 5 bases and 0 bases respectively, with 16 bases between them. The CDR3 has 16 amino acids. The V gene's germline CDR1 is SEHNR and CDR2 FQNEAQ (reference sequence). The CDR3 DNA reads TGTGCCAGCAGCCAATCCGGGACCCCAATGAACACTGAAGCTTTCTTT. Translation gives CASSQSGTPMNTEAFF.

The chain employs TRBV9 and TRBJ2-3; 8 nucleotides agree with TRBD2. This CDR3 is built from 16 residues. V was pared by 4 bases and J by 2 bases, with 9 bases of the junction left unmatched. Germline loops: CDR1 SGDLS, CDR2 YYNGEE. The CDR3 nucleotides are TGTGCCAGCAGCTCCCGGGAGGGGAAGTTCACAGATACGCAGTATTTT. Translated: CASSSREGKFTDTQYF.

The chain links TRBV4-3 to TRBJ1-4; D might be TRBD1 (5 bases). CDR1 is LGHNA and CDR2 is YSLEER in the germline V gene. The V end lost 0 bases, the J end lost 6 bases, and 5 bases lay between the germline ends. The length of the CDR3 is 13 residues. The CDR3 reads CASSQDRDEKLFF. CDR3 sequence (DNA): TGCGCCAGCAGCCAAGACAGGGATGAAAAACTGTTTTTT.

The chain has TRBV12-3 or TRBV12-4 and TRBJ2-3, with 7 bases fitting TRBD1. The CDR3 is made up of 15 amino acids. Trimming at V came to 6 bases and at J to 4 bases, leaving 10 bases not matched to a gene. CDR3 coding DNA: TGTGCCAGCAGCACCACAGGGGATTTCGCAGATACGCAGTATTTT. Residues: CASSTTGDFADTQYF.

This clonotype was picked up one time. This rearrangement joins TRBV29-1 to TRBJ1-2; D may be TRBD1 (5 bases). V was pared by 4 bases and J by 2 bases, with 14 bases between. The germline CDR1 and CDR2 sequences are SQVTM and ANQGSEA. The CDR3 is made up of 14 amino acids. CDR3 coding DNA: TGCAGCGTTGTAAATCCCAGGGACAACTATGGCTACACCTTC. This gives the protein CSVVNPRDNYGYTF.

This clonotype has more than one count but fewer than ten. The V and J genes are TRBV13 and TRBJ1-6; no firm D call. The germline V gene has CDR1 PRHDT and CDR2 FYEKMQ (reference sequence). The V end was cut by 5 bases, the J end by 7 bases, with 21 bases between. This CDR3 has 17 residues. The CDR3 DNA reads as TGTGCCAGCAGCCTCGGACCGGAAATAACCCCCAATTCACCCCTCCACTTT. This sequence encodes CASSLGPEITPNSPLHF.

The chain recombines TRBV6-1 with TRBJ1-6, with TRBD1 matching 9 bases. Germline CDR1 reads MNHNS; CDR2 reads SASEGT. Unmatched junction bases numbered 9, after V lost 5 bases and J lost 10 bases. The CDR3 sequence is 15 residues long. CDR3 protein: CASSSDRGFRSPLHF. The CDR3 region has the DNA TGTGCCAGCAGTTCGGACAGGGGCTTTCGGTCACCCCTCCACTTT.

V and J are TRBV6-5 and TRBJ2-7; 9 positions match TRBD1. Per germline, CDR1 MNHEY and CDR2 SVGAGI. Unmatched junction bases numbered 6, after V lost 2 bases and J lost 4 bases. The length of the CDR3 is 15 residues. The CDR3 region is CASSYGTGILYEQYF. In DNA form, the CDR3 reads TGTGCCAGCAGTTACGGGACAGGGATTTTGTACGAGCAGTACTTC.

There are a few counts of this clonotype. The CDR3 DNA sequence: TGTGCCAGCACCGGTCTTAGGGTCCAAGAGACCCAGTACTTC. This gives the protein CASTGLRVQETQYF. The V call is TRBV7-9, the J call TRBJ2-5; D is uncertain. V was clipped by 7 bases and J by 1 base, with 13 bases between them. Germline loops: CDR1 SEHNR, CDR2 FQNEAQ (reference sequence). The CDR3 contains 14 residues.